This T cell receptor (beta chain) was retrieved from a study of T-cell reconstitution after alpha-beta-depleted transplantation in children. Unique molecular identifiers were incorporated into the prepared TCRbeta library. MiXCR, applied by TCRdb to the PCR reads, yields one record per CDR3 protein. The table records a few hundred thousand distinct CDR3 sequences, approximately 10% of them present only once. This clonotype was seen only a few times. Deletions cut 0 bases from V and 0 bases from J, with 12 bases between. The CDR3 spans 15 residues. The germline V gene has CDR1 DFQATT and CDR2 SNEGSKA (reference sequence).

The receptor's source is a human donor who donated a stem cell graft to a child with acute myeloid leukemia. This material consisted of PBMCs from the stem cell graft donor, taken from the stem cell graft. V usage is TRBV20-1 and J usage is TRBJ2-7, with unresolved D. This CDR3 is CSARDRVKSSYEQYF. DNA for the CDR3: TGCAGTGCTAGAGATCGGGTTAAAAGCTCCTACGAGCAGTACTTC.